This T cell receptor beta chain emerged from a study of shared clonotypes between healthy human individuals. Study-level results: Estimated richness values were generally larger in naive subsets than in memory subsets.

Profiling relied on immunoSEQ multiplex PCR, and the TCRdb table lists in-frame clones only, not all of them. The sample contains about 2 million clones, around 96% of which appear only once. Germline V gene sequence: CDR1 SGHDT, CDR2 YYEEEE. The V and J ends lost 4 bases and 5 bases, in that order; junction bases with no gene match: 9. CDR3 size: 15 residues. Naive-designated CD8 cells lacked CD45RO, were positively enriched for CCR7, and omitted terminally differentiated effector memory CD45RA+ cells. As regards this clone: Antigen: not known.

The sequencing input was naive CD8+ T cells sorted from blood. V is TRBV5-6 and J is TRBJ1-5; 7 bases are shared with TRBD1. The receptor was isolated from a man between 18 and 35 years old in good health. This chain's CDR3 is CASSGWGQIYQPQHF. For the CDR3, the DNA is TGTGCCAGCAGCGGGTGGGGACAGATTTATCAGCCCCAGCATTTT.